Included here is one TCR beta chain sequence, with context. Its antigen is not identified. This entry belongs to a study of post-analysis software for immune sequencing data. Study-level information: The disease courses spanned relapsing-remitting, secondary progressive and progressive-relapsing forms of multiple sclerosis. Whole-study findings and limits: Relative to controls, patients had a few TRBV segments at higher frequency, with TRBV5-6, TRBV5-1 and TRBV20-1 among these. Multiple sclerosis was associated with a significant reduction in normalized Chao1 diversity relative to controls. Analysis by F measure revealed that same-batch samples clustered strongly together.

Germline V gene data show CDR1 as MGHRA and CDR2 as YSYEKL. The CDR3 consists of 16 residues. V lost 6 bases and J lost 3; bases outside the gene matches: 6. Unique molecular identifiers tagged the TCR beta cDNA libraries. TCRdb re-called the PCR reads through MiXCR, storing one row per CDR3 protein. The sample shows hundreds of thousands of distinct CDR3 sequences, roughly 40% of them seen only once. The receptor was derived from a girl aged 10-17 years with multiple sclerosis. Specimen: blood. The V gene is TRBV4-1, the J gene TRBJ2-5; 14 bases fit TRBD2. The CDR3 loop reads CASSSGTSGGKETQYF. CDR3 nucleotide sequence: TGCGCCAGCAGTTCCGGGACTAGCGGGGGTAAAGAGACCCAGTACTTC.